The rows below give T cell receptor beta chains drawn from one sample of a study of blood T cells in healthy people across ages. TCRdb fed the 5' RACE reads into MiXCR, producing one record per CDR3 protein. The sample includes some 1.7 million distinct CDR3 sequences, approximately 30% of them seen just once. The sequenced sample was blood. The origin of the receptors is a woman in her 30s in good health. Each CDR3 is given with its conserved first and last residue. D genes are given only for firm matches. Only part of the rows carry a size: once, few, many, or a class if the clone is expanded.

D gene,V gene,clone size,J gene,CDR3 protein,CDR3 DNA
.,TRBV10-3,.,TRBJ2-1,CAISESIRGSSYNEQFF,TGTGCCATCAGTGAGTCGATTCGGGGGAGCTCCTACAATGAGCAGTTCTTC
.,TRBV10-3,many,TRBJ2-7,CAISSLKDQGSYEQYF,TGTGCCATCAGTTCCTTGAAGGACCAAGGCTCCTACGAGCAGTACTTC
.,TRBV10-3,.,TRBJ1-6,CAISRKPGLGSNSPLHF,TGTGCCATCAGCAGAAAACCGGGACTGGGGTCTAATTCACCCCTCCACTTT
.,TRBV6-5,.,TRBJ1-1,CASSYRPSTNTEAFF,TGTGCCAGCAGTTACCGTCCGAGCACAAACACTGAAGCTTTCTTT
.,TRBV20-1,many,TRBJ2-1,CSAIGANHYNEQFF,TGCAGTGCCATTGGGGCAAACCATTACAATGAGCAGTTCTTC
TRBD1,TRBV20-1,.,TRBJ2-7,CSASPTGDYEQYF,TGCAGTGCTAGTCCTACAGGGGACTACGAGCAGTACTTC
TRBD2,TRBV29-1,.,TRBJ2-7,CSVEDLGTSGTYNEQYF,TGCAGCGTTGAAGATTTGGGGACTAGCGGAACCTACAATGAGCAGTACTTC
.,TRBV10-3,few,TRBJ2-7,CAISESGGRGRHEQYF,TGTGCCATCAGTGAGTCGGGGGGGCGAGGACGCCACGAGCAGTACTTC
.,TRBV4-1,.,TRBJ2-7,CASSQVSGGSTSSGIGAEQYF,TGCGCCAGCAGCCAAGTATCAGGGGGCTCAACTTCTAGCGGGATCGGGGCCGAGCAGTACTTC
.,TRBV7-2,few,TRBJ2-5,CASSGSRLIRETQYF,TGTGCCAGCAGCGGTTCAAGGTTAATCAGAGAGACCCAGTACTTC
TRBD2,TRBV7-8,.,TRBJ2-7,CASSRGGVRTSSYEQYF,TGTGCCAGCAGCCGAGGCGGTGTCCGGACTAGCTCTTACGAGCAGTACTTC
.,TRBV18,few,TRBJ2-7,CASNDQQGGGYEQYF,TGTGCCAGCAACGACCAACAGGGAGGAGGTTACGAGCAGTACTTC
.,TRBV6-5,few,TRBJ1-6,CASSYAGHNSPLHF,TGTGCCAGCAGTTACGCGGGACATAATTCACCCCTCCACTTT
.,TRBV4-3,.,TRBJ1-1,CASSQDTALTEAFF,TGCGCCAGCAGCCAAGATACCGCCCTTACTGAAGCTTTCTTT
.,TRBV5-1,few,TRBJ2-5,CASSVDGVGTQYF,TGCGCCAGCAGCGTCGACGGGGTTGGGACCCAGTACTTC
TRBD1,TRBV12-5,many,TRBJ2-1,CASGPPGTGRNNEQFF,TGTGCTAGTGGTCCCCCAGGGACAGGGCGCAACAATGAGCAGTTCTTC
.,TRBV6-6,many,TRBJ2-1,CASSYSMIRGRGNEQFF,TGTGCCAGCAGTTACTCGATGATCCGGGGGAGGGGGAATGAGCAGTTCTTC